The 14 T cell receptor beta chains presented below share a single source sample, sequenced in a study of T-cell memory formation after mild COVID-19. Via MiXCR, TCRdb re-called the 5' RACE reads, giving one row per CDR3 protein. The sample yields approximately 240,000 distinct CDR3 sequences, 15% to 20% seen once. Sequenced material: PBMCs or a T cell subset sorted from them (not recorded which). These receptor sequences come from a man between 18 and 29 years old who had mild COVID-19 (a few samples of this study predate the infection). Cell type and time point are not known.

This clonotype occurred a few times. The chain has TRBV6-1 and TRBJ2-7; the D is unclear. The CDR3 runs 13 residues. V lost 10 bases and J lost 3, with 16 bases in between. CDR1 MNHNS and CDR2 SASEGT come from the germline V gene. The CDR3 is CAIQDTEGYEQYF. For the CDR3, the DNA is TGTGCCATACAAGATACGGAAGGCTACGAGCAGTACTTC.

The chain carries TRBV11-2 and TRBJ1-5; D ambiguous. The CDR3 length is 16 residues. Germline CDR1 is SGHAT and CDR2 is FQNNGV. With 1 base removed from V and 0 bases from J, the gap between germline ends came to 10 bases. CDR3 DNA sequence: TGTGCCAGCAGCTTAGTGGCAGGCCATAGCAATCAGCCCCAGCATTTT. Protein sequence: CASSLVAGHSNQPQHF.

This clonotype has only a few counts. This sequence joins TRBV5-5 and TRBJ2-7; 8 bases agree with TRBD1. The length of the CDR3 is 14 residues. Germline CDR1 is SGHKS and CDR2 is YYEKEE (reference sequence). J gave up 6 bases and V 6 bases, and 11 bases lay outside the gene matches. Written as DNA, the CDR3 is TGTGCCAGCAATTTTTGGGACAGGACGGGCGAGCAGTACGTC. Translating it yields CASNFWDRTGEQYV.

Written as DNA, the CDR3 is TGTGCCAGCAGCTTAGCAATCAGGGGCACGCAGTATTTT. Its translation: CASSLAIRGTQYF. The chain has TRBV7-8 and TRBJ2-3; maybe TRBD1 (6 bases). This CDR3 spans 13 amino acids. The V gene's germline CDR1 is SGHVS and CDR2 FQNEAQ. V gave up 0 bases and J gave up 9 bases, with 10 bases separating them. Together with reference TRBV7-8 and TRBJ2-3, the CDR3 gives the full variable domain: GAGVSQSPRYKVAKRGQDVALRCDPISGHVSLFWYQQALGQGPEFLTYFQNEAQLDKSGLPSDRFFAERPEGSVSTLKIQRTQQEDSAVYLCASSLAIRGTQYFGPGTRLTVL.

The chain is built from TRBV27 and TRBJ2-3; 8 positions match TRBD2. V trimming: 4 bases; J trimming: 5 bases; junction bases outside the gene matches: 8. This CDR3 contains 15 residues. The V gene's germline CDR1 is MNHEY and CDR2 SMNVEV (reference sequence). The CDR3 region is CASSYDGGAGDTQYF. In nucleotides, the CDR3 is TGTGCCAGCAGTTATGACGGGGGGGCGGGAGATACGCAGTATTTT.

V is TRBV24-1 and J is TRBJ2-5; D is undetermined. The CDR3 totals 13 residues. Germline assignment: CDR1 KGHDR and CDR2 SFDVKD. The germline V and J ends were trimmed by 2 bases and 2 bases, with 5 bases remaining between them. The DNA of the CDR3 is TGTGCCACCAGTGATTCCTTTCAAGAGACCCAGTACTTC. This gives the protein CATSDSFQETQYF.

This clonotype was counted only a few times. This chain links TRBV28 with TRBJ1-4; D call uncertain. Trimming stripped 3 bases from V and 4 bases from J, with 9 bases between. CDR1 and CDR2 (germline): MDHEN, SYDVKM. The CDR3 spans 14 residues. The CDR3 loop reads CASSLSQLNEKLFF. Here the CDR3 DNA reads TGTGCCAGCAGTTTGAGCCAGCTTAATGAAAAACTGTTTTTT.

The chain joins TRBV6-2 or TRBV6-3 to TRBJ1-2; D perhaps matches TRBD1 (5 bases). The CDR3 loop spans 15 amino acids. V lost 6 bases and J 2 bases, leaving 16 bases between the germline ends. Germline lookup yields CDR1 MNHEY and CDR2 SVGEGT. The CDR3 coding sequence is TGTGCCAGCAGCCGACGGGTGACAGACAACTATGGCTACACCTTC. Residues: CASSRRVTDNYGYTF.

The rearrangement uses TRBV7-2 and TRBJ2-7; perhaps TRBD2 as D (5 bases). This CDR3 is built from 13 residues. CDR1 is SGHTA, CDR2 FQGNSA, per germline. Trimming removed 5 bases at V and 8 bases at J, with 16 bases between. CDR3 DNA sequence: TGTGCCAGCAGCCCCCCCGGAGCGGTGAAGCAGTACGTC. This gives the protein CASSPPGAVKQYV.

The rearrangement links TRBV20-1 to TRBJ1-5; TRBD1 is a possible D gene (5 bases). Deletions cut 3 bases from V and 3 bases from J, with 9 bases between. The CDR3 length is 13 residues. Germline assignment: CDR1 DFQATT and CDR2 SNEGSKA (reference sequence). The CDR3 region is CSASPTVNQPQHF. The CDR3 region has the DNA TGCAGTGCTAGCCCGACAGTCAATCAGCCCCAGCATTTT.

The chain uses TRBV3-1 and TRBJ2-4; the D gene is possibly TRBD1 (6 bases). Germline V gene lookup returns CDR1 LGHDT and CDR2 YNNKEL (reference sequence). There are 14 residues in the CDR3. With 3 bases removed from V and 5 bases from J, the gap between germline ends came to 11 bases. In DNA, the CDR3 is TGTGCCAGCAGCCACAGACCAGGGGAAAACATTCAGTACTTC. It translates to CASSHRPGENIQYF.

J is TRBJ2-5 and V is TRBV7-8, with D possibly called TRBD1 or TRBD2 (5 bases each). The V gene lost 4 bases and the J gene lost 5 bases, with 17 bases spanning the gap. The CDR3 is 15 residues long. Germline V gene lookup returns CDR1 SGHVS and CDR2 FQNEAQ. DNA of the CDR3: TGTGCCAGCAGCTACCGAGGGCAGGGTGGGGAGACCCAGTACTTC. It encodes CASSYRGQGGETQYF.

V gene TRBV12-3 or TRBV12-4 combines with J gene TRBJ2-7; D might be TRBD1 (6 bases). CDR3 length: 11 amino acids. Trimming left V 6 bases short and J 5 bases short, with 8 bases between. CDR3 protein: CASRYRDEQYF. CDR3 nucleotides: TGTGCCAGCAGATACAGGGACGAGCAGTACTTC.

The gene calls are TRBV7-2 and TRBJ1-2; tentatively, D is TRBD1 (6 bases). V lost 4 bases to trimming and J lost 6 bases, with 15 bases between them. Germline V gives CDR1 SGHTA, CDR2 FQGNSA. The CDR3 has 14 residues. This CDR3 is CASSSRTALDGYTF. As DNA, the CDR3 is TGTGCCAGCAGCTCTAGGACAGCCCTAGATGGCTACACCTTC.